This TCR beta chain derives from a study of T cell responses to AZD1222 COVID-19 vaccine. Overall study context: Second-dose groups at about 4 or about 12 weeks were pooled.

Sequencing used immunoSEQ multiplex PCR; TCRdb keeps in-frame clones, though not all of them. The sample consists of about 150,000 clones, roughly nine tenths of them appearing once. Losses at the gene ends were 4 bases for V and 8 bases for J; bases not matched to a gene: 13. Germline CDR1 is GTSNPN and CDR2 is SVGIG (reference sequence). The CDR3 runs to 14 residues. Sequencing was performed on peripheral blood, taken on day 0 of AZD1222 vaccination. The V call is TRBV30, the J call TRBJ1-2; 7 bases are a match to TRBD1. This receptor was taken from an adult in good health. CDR3 loop: CAWKLDRPTSGYTF. CDR3 bases: TGTGCCTGGAAACTGGACAGGCCGACCAGCGGCTACACCTTC.